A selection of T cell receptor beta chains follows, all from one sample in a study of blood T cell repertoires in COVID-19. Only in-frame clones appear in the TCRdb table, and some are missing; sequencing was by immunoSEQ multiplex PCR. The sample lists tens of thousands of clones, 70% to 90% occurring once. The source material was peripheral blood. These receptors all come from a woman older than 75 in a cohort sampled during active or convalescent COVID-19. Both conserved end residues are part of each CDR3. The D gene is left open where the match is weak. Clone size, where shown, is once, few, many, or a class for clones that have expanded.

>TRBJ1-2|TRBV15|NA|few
TGTGCCACCAGCAGAGACAGGCTTTATGGCTACACCTTC
CATSRDRLYGYTF
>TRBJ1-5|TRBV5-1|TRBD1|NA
TGCGCCAGCAGCTTGGAAGGCAGGGGGCATGATCAGCCCCAGCATTTT
CASSLEGRGHDQPQHF
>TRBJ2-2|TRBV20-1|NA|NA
TGCAGTGCTGTCGCGGCCGGGGAGCTGTTTTTT
CSAVAAGELFF
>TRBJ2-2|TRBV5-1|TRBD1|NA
TGCGCCAGCAGCCCGACAGGGGGTAATGTCGGGGAGCTGTTTTTT
CASSPTGGNVGELFF
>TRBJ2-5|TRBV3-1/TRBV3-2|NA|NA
TGTGCCAGCAGCCCCTTTAACACGCACGAGACCCAGTACTTC
CASSPFNTHETQYF
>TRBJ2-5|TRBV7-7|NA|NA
TGTGCTAGCAGATCACTAGGAGGGGAGACCCAGTACTTC
CASRSLGGETQYF
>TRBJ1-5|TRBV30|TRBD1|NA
TGTGCCTGGAGTTCCGGGACAGGGACTCAGCCCCAGCATTTT
CAWSSGTGTQPQHF
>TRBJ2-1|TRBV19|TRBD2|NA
TGTGCCAGTAGTACCGGACTAGCGGGAGCCTCAGGCAATGAGCAGTTCTTC
CASSTGLAGASGNEQFF
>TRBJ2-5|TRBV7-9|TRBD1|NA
TGTGCCAGCAGCTTAGCGCGGTTAGGGACAGAGTACCAAGAGACCCAGTACTTC
CASSLARLGTEYQETQYF
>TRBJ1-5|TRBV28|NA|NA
TGTGCCAGCAGTTTACACGGTAGGGGTAATCAGCCCCAGCATTTT
CASSLHGRGNQPQHF
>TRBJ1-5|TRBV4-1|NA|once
TGCGCCAGCAGCCAAGTTCTGCGGGATCAGCCCCAGCATTTT
CASSQVLRDQPQHF
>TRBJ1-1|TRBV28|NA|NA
TGTGCCAGCAGTTTACATCTCGGGACTGAAGCTTTCTTT
CASSLHLGTEAFF
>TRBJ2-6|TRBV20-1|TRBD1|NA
TGCAGTGCTAGTGCGACAGGGTATGCTCCTGGGGCCAACGTCCTGACTTTC
CSASATGYAPGANVLTF
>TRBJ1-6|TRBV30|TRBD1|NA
TGTGCCTGGAGGCCCGGGACAGGAAATTCACCCCTCCACTTT
CAWRPGTGNSPLHF
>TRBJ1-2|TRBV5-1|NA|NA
TGCGCCAGCAGCTTGGTCGCAGGGGATGGCTACACCTTC
CASSLVAGDGYTF
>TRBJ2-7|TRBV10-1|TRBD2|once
TGCGCCAGCAGTGAGTTGGGGGAGGGCTACGAGCAGTACTTC
CASSELGEGYEQYF
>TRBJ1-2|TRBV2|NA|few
TGTGCCAGCATTCGGGGGGGAGCTAACTATGGCTACACCTTC
CASIRGGANYGYTF
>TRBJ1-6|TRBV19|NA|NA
TGTGCCAGTAGTATTGACGGACTCGGGTCACCCCTCCACTTT
CASSIDGLGSPLHF
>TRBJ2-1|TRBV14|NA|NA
TGTGCCAGCAGCCAAGTTAGGGGGGGGAGCGAGCAGTTCTTC
CASSQVRGGSEQFF
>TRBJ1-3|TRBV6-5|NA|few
TGTGCCAGCAGTAAAAAAGCCGCGTCTGGAAACACCATATATTTT
CASSKKAASGNTIYF
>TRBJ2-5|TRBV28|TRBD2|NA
TGTGCCAGCGGATGGACTAGCGTTGAGACCCAGTACTTC
CASGWTSVETQYF
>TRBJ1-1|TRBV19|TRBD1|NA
TGTGCCAGTAGAGAACAGGGGAAGATGAACACTGAAGCTTTCTTT
CASREQGKMNTEAFF
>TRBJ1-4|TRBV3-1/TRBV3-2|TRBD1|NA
TGTGCCAGCAGCCAAGTCGGGACAGGCAAAAAACTGTTTTTT
CASSQVGTGKKLFF
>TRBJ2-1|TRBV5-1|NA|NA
TGCGCCAGCAGCTTGGGGGAGTTTGTCGAGGGTGAGCAGTTCTTC
CASSLGEFVEGEQFF
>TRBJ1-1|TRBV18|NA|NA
TGTGCCAGCTCACCACCGGGGACTTTCGCCACTGAAGCTTTCTTT
CASSPPGTFATEAFF
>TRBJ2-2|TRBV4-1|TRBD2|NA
TGCGCCAGCAGCCAAGTTTTAGCGGGAAGGGGTAACACCGGGGAGCTGTTTTTT
CASSQVLAGRGNTGELFF
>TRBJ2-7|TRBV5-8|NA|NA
TGTGCCAGCAGCTTGGAAACGGGGATTTCCTACGAGCAGTACTTC
CASSLETGISYEQYF